The source of this T cell receptor (beta chain) is a study of T cell changes during pregnancy in multiple sclerosis. Here immunoSEQ multiplex PCR was the method, and the copy in TCRdb shows in-frame clones only, minus some. The top ten clones hold around 4.1% of a sample with under 45,000 clones, 70% to 90% of them seen once. The CDR3 totals 17 residues. V lost 3 bases to trimming and J lost 0 bases, with 15 bases between them. Germline CDR1 MNHNS, CDR2 SASEGT. The TCR comes from a female donor with multiple sclerosis, enrolled in a pregnancy study. Here the sequenced sample was CD8+ T cells from peripheral blood mononuclear cells, taken in the first trimester of pregnancy. This chain connects TRBV6-1 to TRBJ1-5; possible D gene TRBD1, 5 bases. For the CDR3, the DNA is TGTGCCAGCAGTGACCTGTTCGGGGGGGGTAGCAATCAGCCCCAGCATTTT. Translation gives CASSDLFGGGSNQPQHF.